A selection of T cell receptor beta chains follows, all from one sample in a study of CD8 T cells in Susac syndrome. TCRdb processed the immunoSEQ multiplex PCR reads anew with MiXCR; each CDR3 protein has one entry. The sample has approximately 19,000 distinct CDR3 sequences; 85% to 95% are singletons. Sequenced input: CD8+ T cells from PBMCs. Source of these receptors: a human donor in good health. The CDR3 runs from the conserved cysteine through the conserved F or W. D genes are given only for firm matches. Clone size is given for some rows only: seen once, a few or many times, or a class if the clone is expanded.

j_call: TRBJ1-5; clone_size: NA; v_call: TRBV19; d_call: TRBD1; cdr3_nt: TGTGCCAGTAGCCGGGACAGCGAGACTTATAGCAATCAGCCCCAGCATTTT; cdr3_aa: CASSRDSETYSNQPQHF
j_call: TRBJ2-3; clone_size: NA; v_call: TRBV20-1; d_call: TRBD2; cdr3_nt: TGCAGTGCTAGCCCCCACGGGCTAGCGGGAGGTATTCCCACAGATACGCAGTATTTT; cdr3_aa: CSASPHGLAGGIPTDTQYF
j_call: TRBJ2-5; clone_size: NA; v_call: TRBV5-1; d_call: NA; cdr3_nt: TGCGCCAGTATGGAAAGTAAGGACATGGTCCAAGAGACCCAGTACTTC; cdr3_aa: CASMESKDMVQETQYF
j_call: TRBJ2-3; clone_size: NA; v_call: TRBV30; d_call: NA; cdr3_nt: TGTGCCTGGACCCCGGACACAGATACGCAGTATTTT; cdr3_aa: CAWTPDTDTQYF
j_call: TRBJ2-1; clone_size: NA; v_call: TRBV27; d_call: NA; cdr3_nt: TGTGCCAGCAGTTCTAGTATCGGTAGCACGTTCAATGAGCAGTTCTTC; cdr3_aa: CASSSSIGSTFNEQFF
j_call: TRBJ2-7; clone_size: NA; v_call: TRBV14; d_call: NA; cdr3_nt: TGTGCCAGCAGCCAAGGGGAGACTACGAGAAGGTCCTACGAGCAGTACTTC; cdr3_aa: CASSQGETTRRSYEQYF
j_call: TRBJ2-5; clone_size: once; v_call: TRBV28; d_call: NA; cdr3_nt: TGTGCCAGCACCTTACGGGTCGGACTGAAAGAGACCCAGTACTTC; cdr3_aa: CASTLRVGLKETQYF
j_call: TRBJ2-1; clone_size: once; v_call: TRBV2; d_call: TRBD2; cdr3_nt: TGTGCCAGCAGAGTCCTAGCGGCCCTTACCTACAATGAGCAGTTCTTC; cdr3_aa: CASRVLAALTYNEQFF
j_call: TRBJ2-7; clone_size: NA; v_call: TRBV27; d_call: NA; cdr3_nt: TGTGCCAGCAGTCGGGACTCAGCCCCGGGCGAGCAGTACTTC; cdr3_aa: CASSRDSAPGEQYF
j_call: TRBJ2-7; clone_size: NA; v_call: TRBV5-4; d_call: NA; cdr3_nt: TGTGCCAGCAGCTTGGAACAGGCCTACGAGCAGTACTTC; cdr3_aa: CASSLEQAYEQYF
j_call: TRBJ2-2; clone_size: NA; v_call: TRBV4-1; d_call: TRBD1; cdr3_nt: TGCGCCAGCAGCCAAGATGGCCCGGGGACAGGGGTCACCGGGGAGCTGTTTTTT; cdr3_aa: CASSQDGPGTGVTGELFF
j_call: TRBJ2-1; clone_size: NA; v_call: TRBV10-2; d_call: NA; cdr3_nt: TGCGCCAGCAGTGAGTTTGACGGCAATGAGCAGTTCTTC; cdr3_aa: CASSEFDGNEQFF
j_call: TRBJ2-1; clone_size: NA; v_call: TRBV6-2/TRBV6-3; d_call: TRBD2; cdr3_nt: TGTGCCAGCAGTTACTCGATTCGAATTTGGACTAGCGGGACCAATGAGCAGTTCTTC; cdr3_aa: CASSYSIRIWTSGTNEQFF
j_call: TRBJ2-7; clone_size: NA; v_call: TRBV4-1; d_call: NA; cdr3_nt: TGCGCCAGCAGCCTCAAGACAGGACGGACCTACGAGCAGTACTTC; cdr3_aa: CASSLKTGRTYEQYF
j_call: TRBJ2-1; clone_size: NA; v_call: TRBV27; d_call: TRBD2; cdr3_nt: TGTGCCAGCAGTTCGGGGACTAGCGGAATGAACAATGAGCAGTTCTTC; cdr3_aa: CASSSGTSGMNNEQFF
j_call: TRBJ1-1; clone_size: NA; v_call: TRBV7-9; d_call: NA; cdr3_nt: TGTGCCAGCAGCGTCTGGACGGAGGAGAACACTGAAGCTTTCTTT; cdr3_aa: CASSVWTEENTEAFF
j_call: TRBJ2-1; clone_size: NA; v_call: TRBV7-9; d_call: NA; cdr3_nt: TGTGCGAGCAGCTTAGACACCTACTCCTACAATGAGCAGTTCTTC; cdr3_aa: CASSLDTYSYNEQFF
j_call: TRBJ2-5; clone_size: NA; v_call: TRBV11-3; d_call: NA; cdr3_nt: TGTGCCAGCAGCCCGGAGGCGTACGCACAAGAGACCCAGTACTTC; cdr3_aa: CASSPEAYAQETQYF